This TCR beta chain was observed in a study of CD8 T cells in ankylosing spondylitis. General study points: A TCR beta motif made of several highly homologous variants seemed typical of ankylosing spondylitis blood. Enrichment of disease-linked clones was reportedly significant in matched ankylosing spondylitis synovial fluid. Disease-associated clonotypes exhibited CD8+ identity and were relatively infrequent in peripheral blood.

Each CDR3 protein gets one entry after TCRdb re-called the 5' RACE reads with MiXCR. The repertoire holds about 140,000 distinct CDR3 sequences, with around 32% as singletons. This clonotype came up a few times. What it binds is unknown. This sequence was found in a male donor with ankylosing spondylitis. The sequencing input was synovial fluid, either unsorted or a sorted T cell fraction (not recorded which).

The CDR3 is CASSSMRRQGFWETQYF. In DNA form, the CDR3 reads TGTGCCAGCAGCTCTATGAGAAGACAGGGATTCTGGGAGACCCAGTACTTC. The V gene is TRBV7-2, the J gene TRBJ2-5, with 7 bases identical to TRBD1. Germline V gene sequence: CDR1 SGHTA, CDR2 FQGNSA. Trimming cost V 4 bases and J 5 bases; bases outside gene matches: 16. The CDR3 extends over 17 amino acids.